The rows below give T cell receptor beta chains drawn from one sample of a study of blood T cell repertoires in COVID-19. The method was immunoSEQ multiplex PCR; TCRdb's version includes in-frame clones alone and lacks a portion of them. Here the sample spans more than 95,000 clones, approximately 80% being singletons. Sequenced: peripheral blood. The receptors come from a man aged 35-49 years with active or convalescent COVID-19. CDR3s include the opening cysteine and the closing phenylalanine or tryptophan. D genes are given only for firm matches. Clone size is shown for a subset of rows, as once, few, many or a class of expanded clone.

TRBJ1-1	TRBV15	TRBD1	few	CATSMGTGGPEAFF	TGTGCCACCAGCATGGGGACAGGGGGCCCTGAAGCTTTCTTT
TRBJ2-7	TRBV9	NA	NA	CASSVASDAYEQYF	TGTGCCAGCAGCGTAGCTAGCGACGCCTACGAGCAGTACTTC
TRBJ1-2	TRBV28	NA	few	CASSLTDYGYTF	TGTGCCAGCAGTTTGACAGACTATGGCTACACCTTC
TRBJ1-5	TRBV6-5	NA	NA	CASTEREGQPQHF	TGTGCCAGCACGGAGAGGGAAGGTCAGCCCCAGCATTTT
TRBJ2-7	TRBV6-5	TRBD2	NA	CASKLAGGSGEQYF	TGTGCCAGCAAATTAGCGGGCGGGAGTGGCGAGCAGTACTTC
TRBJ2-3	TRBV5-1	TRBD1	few	CASSHGTGSVETDTQYF	TGCGCCAGCAGTCACGGGACAGGGAGTGTTGAAACAGATACGCAGTATTTT
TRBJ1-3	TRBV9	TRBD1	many	CASSRQGNSGNTIYF	TGTGCCAGCAGCCGACAGGGCAACTCTGGAAACACCATATATTTT
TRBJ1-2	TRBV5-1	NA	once	CASSSTGRGPGGYTF	TGCGCCAGCAGCTCGACTGGCCGGGGTCCCGGTGGCTACACCTTC
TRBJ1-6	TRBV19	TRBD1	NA	CASGDRGYNSPLHF	TGTGCCAGTGGGGACAGGGGTTATAATTCACCCCTCCACTTT
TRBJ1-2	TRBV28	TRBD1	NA	CASSLGTGAYGYTF	TGTGCCAGCAGTTTAGGGACAGGGGCCTATGGCTACACCTTC
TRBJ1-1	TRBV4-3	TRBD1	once	CASSPDGDRGQAFF	TGCGCCAGCAGCCCGGATGGGGACAGGGGGCAAGCTTTCTTT
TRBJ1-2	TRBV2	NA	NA	CASSYRESDYGYTF	TGTGCCAGCAGCTACAGGGAGAGTGACTATGGCTACACCTTC
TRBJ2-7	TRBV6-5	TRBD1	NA	CATVRQGGYEQYF	TGTGCCACTGTAAGACAGGGGGGGTACGAGCAGTACTTC
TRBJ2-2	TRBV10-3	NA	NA	CAISGQNTGELFF	TGTGCCATCAGTGGACAGAACACCGGGGAGCTGTTTTTT
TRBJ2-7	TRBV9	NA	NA	CASSAHPGGEYEQYF	TGTGCCAGCAGCGCGCACCCCGGGGGAGAGTACGAGCAGTACTTC
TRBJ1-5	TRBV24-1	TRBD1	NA	CATSDTGGVGNQPQHF	TGTGCCACCAGTGATACAGGGGGCGTTGGCAATCAGCCCCAGCATTTT
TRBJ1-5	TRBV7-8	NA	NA	CASTPGLGINQPQHF	TGTGCCAGCACCCCGGGTTTGGGTATCAATCAGCCCCAGCATTTT
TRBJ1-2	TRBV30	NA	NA	CAWTPTGYSDGYTF	TGTGCCTGGACGCCGACAGGCTACAGTGATGGCTACACCTTC
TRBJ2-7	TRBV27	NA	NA	CASSLSFTGMFGEQYF	TGTGCCAGCAGTTTATCGTTTACAGGGATGTTCGGGGAGCAGTACTTC
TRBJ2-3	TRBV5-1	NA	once	CASSLSGFTDTQYF	TGCGCCAGCAGCTTGTCAGGGTTCACAGATACGCAGTATTTT
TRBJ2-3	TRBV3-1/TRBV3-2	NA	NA	CASSHGSTDTQYF	TGTGCCAGCAGCCACGGTAGCACAGATACGCAGTATTTT
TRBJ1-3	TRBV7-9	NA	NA	CASSLEPTGGNTIYF	TGTGCCAGCAGCTTAGAACCGACTGGAGGAAACACCATATATTTT
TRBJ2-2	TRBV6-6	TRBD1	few	CASSRFFSGTGENTGELFF	TGTGCCAGCAGTCGGTTTTTCTCCGGGACAGGGGAAAACACCGGGGAGCTGTTTTTT
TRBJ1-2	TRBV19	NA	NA	CASSTTDRGYTF	TGTGCCAGTAGTACGACCGACAGGGGCTACACCTTC
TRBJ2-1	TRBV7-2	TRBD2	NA	CASSQMYSGGPGEQFF	TGTGCCAGCAGCCAGATGTATAGCGGGGGGCCGGGTGAGCAGTTCTTC
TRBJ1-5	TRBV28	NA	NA	CASSLGGANQPQHF	TGTGCCAGCAGTTTAGGGGGGGCGAATCAGCCCCAGCATTTT
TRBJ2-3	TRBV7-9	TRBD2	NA	CASSVNPGLEEDTQYF	TGTGCCAGCAGCGTCAACCCCGGACTAGAGGAAGATACGCAGTATTTT
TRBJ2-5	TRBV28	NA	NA	CASRDAGGETQYF	TGTGCCAGCAGGGACGCAGGAGGGGAGACCCAGTACTTC
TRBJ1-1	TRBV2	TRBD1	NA	CASRQGVSTEAFF	TGTGCCAGCCGACAGGGGGTGAGCACTGAAGCTTTCTTT
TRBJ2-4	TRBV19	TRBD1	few	CASSPPGTGGNIQYF	TGTGCCAGTAGTCCGCCCGGGACAGGGGGGAACATTCAGTACTTC
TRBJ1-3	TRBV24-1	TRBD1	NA	CATSDLGGCSGNTIYF	TGTGCCACCAGTGATTTAGGGGGCTGCTCTGGAAACACCATATATTTT
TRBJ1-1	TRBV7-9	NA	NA	CASSLATITGPNTEAFF	TGTGCCAGCAGCTTAGCGACTATTACAGGGCCCAACACTGAAGCTTTCTTT
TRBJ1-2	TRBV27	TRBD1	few	CASSFGGQGMSTF	TGTGCCAGCAGTTTTGGGGGACAGGGAATGTCCACCTTC
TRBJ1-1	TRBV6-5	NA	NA	CASSTESEAFF	TGTGCCAGCAGCACAGAATCTGAAGCTTTCTTT
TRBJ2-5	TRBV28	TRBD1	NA	CASSTYRGYETQYF	TGTGCCAGCTCCACTTACAGGGGGTATGAGACCCAGTACTTC
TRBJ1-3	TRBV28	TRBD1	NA	CASSFASTGFFRNTIYF	TGTGCCAGCAGTTTCGCCTCGACAGGGTTCTTTAGAAACACCATATATTTT
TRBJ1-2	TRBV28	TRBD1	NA	CASSAPGQGPSYTF	TGTGCCAGCAGTGCCCCGGGACAGGGGCCCAGCTACACCTTC
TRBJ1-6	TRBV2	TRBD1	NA	CASTQPDRASPLHF	TGTGCCAGCACCCAACCGGACAGGGCTTCACCCCTCCACTTT
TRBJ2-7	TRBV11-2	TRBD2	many	CASSLQAGGPEQYF	TGTGCCAGCAGCTTACAGGCGGGAGGACCCGAGCAGTACTTC
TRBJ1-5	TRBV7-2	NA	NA	CASSQWGGEDQPQHF	TGTGCCAGCAGCCAGTGGGGGGGGGAAGATCAGCCCCAGCATTTT
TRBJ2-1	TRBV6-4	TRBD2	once	CASSSGTHNEQFF	TGTGCCAGCTCTAGCGGGACGCACAATGAGCAGTTCTTC
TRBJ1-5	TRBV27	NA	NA	CASSFVGNQPQHF	TGTGCCAGCAGTTTCGTTGGCAATCAGCCCCAGCATTTT
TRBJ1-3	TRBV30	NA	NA	CASEGSFGNTIYF	TGTGCCTCGGAGGGGAGTTTTGGAAACACCATATATTTT
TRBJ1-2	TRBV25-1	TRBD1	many	CASRRQGDYGYTF	TGTGCCAGCAGAAGACAGGGCGACTATGGCTACACCTTC
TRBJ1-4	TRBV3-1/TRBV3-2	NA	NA	CASSQSVVTNEKLFF	TGTGCCAGCAGCCAATCGGTAGTAACTAATGAAAAACTGTTTTTT
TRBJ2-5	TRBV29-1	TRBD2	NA	CSVGGTNQETQYF	TGCAGCGTGGGAGGGACCAACCAAGAGACCCAGTACTTC
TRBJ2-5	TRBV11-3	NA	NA	CASSLDPARAETQYF	TGTGCCAGCAGCTTAGATCCGGCGAGGGCAGAGACCCAGTACTTC
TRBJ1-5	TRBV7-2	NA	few	CASSEGRNQPQHF	TGTGCCAGCAGCGAGGGGAGGAATCAGCCCCAGCATTTT
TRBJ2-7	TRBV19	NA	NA	CASSSDRYEQYF	TGTGCCAGTAGTTCAGACAGGTACGAGCAGTACTTC
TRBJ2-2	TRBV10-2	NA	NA	CATWAQGSTGELFF	TGCGCCACTTGGGCCCAGGGAAGCACCGGGGAGCTGTTTTTT
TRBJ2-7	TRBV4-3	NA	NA	CASSRRALSYEQYF	TGCGCCAGCAGCCGGAGGGCCCTCTCCTACGAGCAGTACTTC
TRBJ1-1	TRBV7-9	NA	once	CASTPGQGGNTEAFF	TGTGCCAGCACCCCTGGGCAGGGTGGGAACACTGAAGCTTTCTTT
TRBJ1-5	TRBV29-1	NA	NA	CSVEGGGNQPQHF	TGCAGCGTTGAGGGAGGCGGCAATCAGCCCCAGCATTTT
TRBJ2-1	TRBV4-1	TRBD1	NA	CASSQAGTEGLNEQFF	TGCGCCAGCAGCCAAGCTGGGACAGAGGGGCTCAATGAGCAGTTCTTC
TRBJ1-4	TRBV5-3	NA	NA	CARSLRDKKGDGEKLFF	TGTGCCAGAAGCCTAAGGGACAAAAAGGGGGACGGTGAAAAACTGTTTTTT
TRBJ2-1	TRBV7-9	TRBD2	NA	CASSQTSRYNEQFF	TGTGCCAGCAGCCAGACTAGCAGGTACAATGAGCAGTTCTTC
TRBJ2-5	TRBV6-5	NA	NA	CASSYSTGLETQYF	TGTGCCAGCAGTTACTCGACAGGTCTGGAGACCCAGTACTTC